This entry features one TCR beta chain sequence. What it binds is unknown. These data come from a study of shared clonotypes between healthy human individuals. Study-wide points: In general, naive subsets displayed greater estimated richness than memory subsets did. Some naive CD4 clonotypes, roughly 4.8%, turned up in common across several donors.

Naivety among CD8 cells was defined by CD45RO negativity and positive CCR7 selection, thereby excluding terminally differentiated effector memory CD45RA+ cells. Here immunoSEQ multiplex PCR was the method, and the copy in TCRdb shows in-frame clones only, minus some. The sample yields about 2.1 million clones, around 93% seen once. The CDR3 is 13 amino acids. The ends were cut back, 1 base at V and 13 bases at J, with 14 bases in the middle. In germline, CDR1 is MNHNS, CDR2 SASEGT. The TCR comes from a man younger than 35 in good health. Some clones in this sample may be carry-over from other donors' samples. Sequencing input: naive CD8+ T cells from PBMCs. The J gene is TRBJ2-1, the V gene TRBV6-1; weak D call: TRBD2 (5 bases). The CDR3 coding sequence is TGTGCCAGCAGTGAAGTATTTGGGAGCCGTCAGTTCTTC. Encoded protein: CASSEVFGSRQFF.